This T cell receptor (beta chain) was identified during a study of blood T cell repertoires in COVID-19. Study as a whole: PBMCs, B-cell-depleted T cells, or T cells provided the cDNA or gDNA that made up the material.

Original processing notes: Estimation of nucleated cell counts was performed using reference gene primer amplification. Produced via immunoSEQ multiplex PCR; TCRdb's table is partial and in-frame only. V, J and clone size are those of that table, while D and trimming were read from the DNA. The table includes over 150,000 clones, approximately 91% detected once. This CDR3 is built from 14 residues. Germline V gene lookup returns CDR1 SEHNR and CDR2 FQNEAQ (reference sequence). Trimming shortened V by 5 bases and J by 4 bases, and 14 bases separated the two germline ends. The chain links TRBV7-9 to TRBJ1-2; D not certain. Input material: peripheral blood. This clonotype was sampled from a middle-aged man with acute or convalescent COVID-19. The CDR3 DNA follows: TGTGCCAGCAGCCCTCGCGAGGAACCCTATGGCTACACCTTC. Translation gives CASSPREEPYGYTF. Full variable domain (rest looked up from reference TRBV7-9 and TRBJ1-2): DTGVSQNPRHKITKRGQNVTFRCDPISEHNRLYWYRQTLGQGPEFLTYFQNEAQLEKSRLLSDRFSAERPKGSFSTLEIQRTEQGDSAMYLCASSPREEPYGYTFGSGTRLTVV.